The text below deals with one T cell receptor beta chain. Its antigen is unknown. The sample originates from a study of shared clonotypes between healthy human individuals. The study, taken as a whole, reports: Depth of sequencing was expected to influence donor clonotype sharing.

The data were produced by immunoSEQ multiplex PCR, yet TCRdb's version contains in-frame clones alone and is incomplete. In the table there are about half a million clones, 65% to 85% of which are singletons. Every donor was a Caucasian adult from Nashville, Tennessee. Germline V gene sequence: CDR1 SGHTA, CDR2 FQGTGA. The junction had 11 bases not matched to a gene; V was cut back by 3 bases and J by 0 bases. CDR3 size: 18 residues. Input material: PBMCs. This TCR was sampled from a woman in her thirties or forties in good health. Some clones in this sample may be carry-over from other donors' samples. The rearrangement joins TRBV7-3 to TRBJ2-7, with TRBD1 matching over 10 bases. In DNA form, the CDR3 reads TGTGCCAGCAGCTTCTTCCACCCAAGGACAGGGGGCTCCTACGAGCAGTACTTC. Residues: CASSFFHPRTGGSYEQYF.